The T cell receptor (beta chain) under discussion was sequenced for a study of OX40 agonist ivuxolimab in advanced cancers. Study-level information: People who had prior anti-PD-1, anti-PD-L1 or anti-CTLA-4 therapy could take part, and roughly 44% had some. Study-wide points: In a subset of nonresponders, normalized T-cell clonal expansion was also low. Partial responders at 0.1-3.0 mg/kg showed near-lowest clonal expansion. Expanded clones were, on average, more numerous in CD8+ T cells than in CD4+.

Data came from immunoSEQ multiplex PCR; TCRdb stores just in-frame clones and leaves some out. The sample lists about 81,000 clones; around 85% were seen once. Trimming pared 2 bases from V and 4 bases from J, leaving 15 bases between. This CDR3 comprises 16 residues. Germline CDR1 reads MNHEY; CDR2 reads SVGAGI. In the case of this clone: Its antigen is not known.

This specimen was CD4+ or CD8+ T cells sorted from blood, taken in a trial of the OX40 agonist ivuxolimab. The source is an adult with an advanced solid tumor such as melanoma, head and neck, liver or kidney cancer. J is TRBJ2-1 and V is TRBV6-5, with D maybe TRBD2 (7 bases). CDR3 DNA: TGTGCCAGCAGTTACGGGGGGGCGAATCTTTACAATGAGCAGTTCTTC. Amino acid sequence: CASSYGGANLYNEQFF.